These 10 T cell receptor beta chains were sequenced from one sample in a study of a mutant IDH1 vaccine in newly diagnosed glioma (dated by TCRdb to the early 2020s). The time point label, as the study defines it: baseline, week 1 (first vaccination visit). In the paper's terms, the treatment or condition label means: pre-vaccination baseline after standard-of-care therapy. Receptors were amplified or captured by the immunoSEQ multiplex PCR assay. The source is immuneACCESS, and TCRdb retained only in-frame sequences with V and J called. Part of the clones is not carried over; for the studies checked, unresolved V genes explain less than half of this, and the remainder is unexplained. In all, the sample holds roughly 16,000 clones, and roughly 85% of those were seen once. About 9% of the sample is in the top ten clones. The sequenced sample was PBMCs, obtained from a glioma patient treated with radiotherapy, temozolomide or both. Receptors were obtained from a man aged 40-49 years with glioma.

The J gene is TRBJ2-7, the V gene TRBV27; tentatively, D is TRBD1 (5 bases). Germline V CDR1 and CDR2: MNHEY, SMNVEV (reference sequence). Trimming took 6 bases from V and 0 from J, leaving 12 bases between them. CDR3 length equals 14 residues. The CDR3 spells CASRGPSSSYEQYF. The DNA for the CDR3 is TGTGCCAGCAGGGGGCCTTCAAGCTCCTACGAGCAGTACTTC.

The rearrangement joins TRBV5-1 to TRBJ2-1; 14 positions agree with TRBD2. J lost 7 bases, V lost 4 bases, and 7 bases had no gene match. This CDR3 spans 16 amino acids. Germline V lookup: CDR1 SGHRS, CDR2 YFSETQ. DNA of the CDR3: TGCGCCAGCAGCCCTCAAGGGACTAGCGGGAGAAATGAGCAGTTCTTC. Translating gives CASSPQGTSGRNEQFF.

In its sample, this clone was seen once. The rearrangement joins TRBV19 to TRBJ1-2; no reliable D call. V shed 7 bases and J shed 0 bases, with 9 bases lying between them. The CDR3 is 13 residues long. Germline V gene sequence: CDR1 LNHDA, CDR2 SQIVND (reference sequence). CDR3 in DNA: TGTGCCAGTATGTTCTCCTCTAACTATGGCTACACCTTC. The encoded protein is CASMFSSNYGYTF.

The rearrangement links TRBV7-6 to TRBJ1-4, with unresolved D. Between the trimmed V and J ends, which lost 5 bases and 8 bases, there was a span of 18 bases. The V gene's germline CDR1 is SGHVS and CDR2 FNYEAQ. The CDR3 consists of 15 residues. In nucleotides, the CDR3 is TGTGCCAGCAGCCGATCAGCGACCCCTGGGGAAAAACTGTTTTTT. This translates into CASSRSATPGEKLFF.

This clone has only a few counts. The chain combines TRBV6-5 with TRBJ2-1, with D perhaps TRBD2 (5 bases). With 2 bases removed from V and 6 bases from J, the gap between germline ends came to 8 bases. The CDR3 spans 13 residues. The germline gives CDR1 MNHEY, CDR2 SVGAGI. CDR3 sequence reads: CASSYGLSNEQFF. The CDR3 coding sequence is TGTGCCAGCAGTTACGGACTGAGCAATGAGCAGTTCTTC.

The chain uses TRBV2 and TRBJ2-1; 11 positions match TRBD2. V was clipped by 10 bases and J by 8 bases; unmatched bases: 16. Germline V gene sequence: CDR1 SNHLY, CDR2 FYNNEI. CDR3 length: 16 amino acids. The CDR3 DNA reads TGTGCCAAACAGTGTTATACTAGCGGGAGTCGCTATGAGCAGTTCTTC. It yields the protein CAKQCYTSGSRYEQFF. Complete variable domain (other parts from reference TRBV2 and TRBJ2-1): EPEVTQTPSHQVTQMGQEVILRCVPISNHLYFYWYRQILGQKVEFLVSFYNNEISEKSEIFDDQFSVERPDGSNFTLKIRSTKLEDSAMYFCAKQCYTSGSRYEQFFGPGTRLTVL.

This sequence joins TRBV6-5 and TRBJ1-2, with D unclear. The germline V gene encodes CDR1 MNHEY and CDR2 SVGAGI. Deletions cut 0 bases from V and 8 bases from J, with 16 bases between. The CDR3 sequence is 15 residues long. CDR3 region: CASSYSRHPGWGYTF. The CDR3, as DNA: TGTGCCAGCAGTTACTCGAGGCACCCCGGCTGGGGCTACACCTTC.

This chain uses TRBV6-1 with TRBJ2-3; D is unclear. The germline V and J ends were trimmed by 1 base and 0 bases, with 8 bases remaining between them. Germline V gene lookup returns CDR1 MNHNS and CDR2 SASEGT. CDR3 size: 15 residues. DNA for the CDR3: TGTGCCAGCAGTGAAGTTACAGCTAGCACAGATACGCAGTATTTT. Translating it yields CASSEVTASTDTQYF.

The chain recombines TRBV6-5 with TRBJ2-7; either TRBD1 or TRBD2 may supply D (5 bases each). This CDR3 has 15 amino acids. CDR1 is MNHEY and CDR2 is SVGAGI in the germline V gene. Trimming took 6 bases from V and 4 from J, leaving 19 bases between them. The CDR3 reads CASSDPPPGRYEQYF. CDR3 sequence (DNA): TGTGCCAGCAGCGATCCGCCGCCGGGGCGGTACGAGCAGTACTTC.

This clone was observed a single time. The chain employs TRBV19 and TRBJ1-5; a weak D match, TRBD1 (5 bases). Germline V gene data show CDR1 as LNHDA and CDR2 as SQIVND (reference sequence). This CDR3 has 16 amino acids. V lost 0 bases and J 3 bases, leaving 12 bases between the germline ends. CDR3: CASSIDPRQSNQPQHF. CDR3 in DNA: TGTGCCAGTAGTATAGACCCCCGACAGTCCAATCAGCCCCAGCATTTT.